The 2 T cell receptor beta chains given below trace back to one sample, sequenced in a study of blood T cell repertoires in COVID-19. The assay was immunoSEQ multiplex PCR, and TCRdb's table has in-frame clones only and misses some. The sample includes 260,000 or so clones, under 90% of them seen just once. Sequenced input: PBMCs or T cells enriched from blood (not recorded which). Receptors were obtained from a woman aged 40 to 49 who had been exposed to COVID-19.

This clone showed up just a few times. The rearrangement uses TRBV4-2 and TRBJ2-3, with a weak D call TRBD2 (5 bases). Looked up from germline, CDR1 is LGHNA and CDR2 is YNFKEQ. Trimming pared 1 base from V and 4 bases from J, leaving 15 bases between. The CDR3 is made up of 16 amino acids. CDR3 sequence reads: CASSQGEPPRADTQYF. The CDR3 DNA reads as TGTGCCAGCAGCCAAGGAGAACCCCCGAGGGCAGATACGCAGTATTTT.

The chain links TRBV10-2 to TRBJ1-1; 7 bases align to TRBD1. V was clipped by 6 bases and J by 3 bases; unmatched bases: 4. The CDR3 totals 13 residues. Germline CDR1 and CDR2: WSHSY and SAAADI. In DNA, the CDR3 is TGCGCCAGCAGGCTCACAGGGGACACTGAAGCTTTCTTT. It translates to CASRLTGDTEAFF.